A selection of T cell receptor beta chains follows, all from one sample in a study of blood T cell repertoires in COVID-19. Produced via immunoSEQ multiplex PCR; TCRdb's table is partial and in-frame only. The repertoire holds around 180,000 clones, about 80% seen once, with 6.5% to 8.5% in the top ten. Specimen: peripheral blood. The receptors originated from a human donor in a cohort sampled during active COVID-19. Each CDR3 is given with its conserved first and last residue. A D gene is named only where the DNA matches it firmly. Some rows mark clone size as missing; the rest say once, few, many or name a class of expanded clone.

.,TRBV6-5,TRBJ1-3,.,CATREGGAAGNTIYF,TGTGCCACCCGAGAGGGGGGGGCGGCTGGAAACACCATATATTTT
.,TRBV3-1/TRBV3-2,TRBJ2-3,.,CASSQLQFSSTDTQYF,TGTGCCAGCAGCCAATTACAGTTTTCTAGCACAGATACGCAGTATTTT
once,TRBV5-4,TRBJ2-2,.,CASSLSNGRGLTGELFF,TGTGCCAGCAGCTTGAGTAACGGCAGGGGTCTGACCGGGGAGCTGTTTTTT
.,TRBV5-1,TRBJ2-7,TRBD2,CASSLELAGGYEQYF,TGCGCCAGCAGCTTGGAGCTAGCGGGGGGCTACGAGCAGTACTTC
.,TRBV4-1,TRBJ2-1,.,CASSQEGGGADPEQFF,TGCGCCAGCAGCCAAGAGGGAGGCGGGGCGGACCCCGAGCAGTTCTTC
.,TRBV7-6,TRBJ2-2,TRBD1,CASSGTRGRLSATGELFF,TGTGCCAGCAGCGGAACCAGGGGGCGGTTGTCGGCCACCGGGGAGCTGTTTTTT
.,TRBV6-2/TRBV6-3,TRBJ2-5,TRBD2,CASSYSSGGLRNQETQYF,TGTGCCAGCAGTTACTCTAGCGGGGGGCTCCGGAACCAAGAGACCCAGTACTTC
.,TRBV9,TRBJ1-5,.,CASSVDFGNQPQHF,TGTGCCAGCAGCGTAGATTTCGGGAATCAGCCCCAGCATTTT
.,TRBV12-3/TRBV12-4,TRBJ1-5,.,CASSLRGHQPQHF,TGTGCCAGCAGTTTAAGGGGCCATCAGCCCCAGCATTTT
.,TRBV30,TRBJ1-5,.,CAWSGGGQPQHF,TGTGCCTGGAGTGGGGGGGGGCAGCCCCAGCATTTT
.,TRBV5-1,TRBJ1-2,.,CASSLGQEIYGYTF,TGCGCCAGCAGCTTGGGACAGGAGATCTATGGCTACACCTTC
.,TRBV11-2,TRBJ1-6,TRBD1,CASSFRTGENSPLHF,TGTGCCAGCAGCTTCAGGACAGGGGAAAATTCACCCCTCCACTTT
.,TRBV19,TRBJ2-1,TRBD2,CASSILAGGHNEQFF,TGTGCCAGTAGTATACTAGCGGGGGGACACAATGAGCAGTTCTTC
once,TRBV10-3,TRBJ2-7,TRBD1,CAISEGQVSSYEQYF,TGTGCCATCAGTGAGGGACAGGTGAGCTCCTACGAGCAGTACTTC
.,TRBV14,TRBJ2-2,.,CASSLTEYTGELFF,TGTGCCAGCAGCCTCACAGAATACACCGGGGAGCTGTTTTTT
.,TRBV7-9,TRBJ1-2,.,CASSLGQGGTTHYGYTF,TGTGCCAGCAGCTTAGGGCAGGGAGGCACAACTCACTATGGCTACACCTTC
.,TRBV12-5,TRBJ1-2,.,CASEGPQNDGYTF,TGTGCTAGTGAGGGGCCGCAGAACGATGGCTACACCTTC
.,TRBV27,TRBJ1-1,.,CASSPLLTANTEAFF,TGTGCCAGCAGTCCACTCCTGACAGCGAACACTGAAGCTTTCTTT
.,TRBV6-5,TRBJ2-1,.,CASSPPEGYNEQFF,TGTGCCAGCAGCCCCCCTGAGGGCTACAATGAGCAGTTCTTC
once,TRBV5-6,TRBJ1-2,.,CASSPNRVSGYTF,TGTGCCAGCAGCCCGAACAGGGTAAGCGGCTACACCTTC
.,TRBV19,TRBJ2-7,TRBD2,CASSRVPTSGGIFYGEQYF,TGTGCCAGTAGCCGTGTGCCTACTAGCGGGGGGATTTTTTACGGCGAGCAGTACTTC
.,TRBV5-1,TRBJ2-7,.,CASSLWQNDEQYF,TGCGCCAGCAGCTTGTGGCAGAATGACGAGCAGTACTTC
.,TRBV3-1/TRBV3-2,TRBJ2-7,TRBD1,CASSQDWRQGIYEQYF,TGTGCCAGCAGCCAAGACTGGCGACAGGGGATCTACGAGCAGTACTTC
.,TRBV12-3/TRBV12-4,TRBJ1-2,.,CASYAGYGYTF,TGTGCCAGCTACGCAGGCTATGGCTACACCTTC
.,TRBV24-1,TRBJ2-1,TRBD1,CATSETGTGEQFF,TGTGCCACCAGTGAGACAGGGACCGGTGAGCAGTTCTTC
once,TRBV27,TRBJ2-3,TRBD2,CASSPPPTSGGFTDTQYF,TGTGCCAGCAGTCCACCACCGACTAGCGGGGGGTTCACAGATACGCAGTATTTT
.,TRBV7-2,TRBJ2-7,TRBD1,CASSLTGDVQTYEQYF,TGTGCCAGCAGCTTGACAGGGGACGTCCAGACCTACGAGCAGTACTTC
.,TRBV10-1,TRBJ1-2,TRBD1,CASSADRGGGYTF,TGCGCCAGCAGTGCGGACAGGGGAGGGGGCTACACCTTC
.,TRBV19,TRBJ1-1,.,CASTPDLFRLPTMNTEAFF,TGTGCCAGTACCCCAGATCTATTCAGGTTACCCACCATGAACACTGAAGCTTTCTTT
.,TRBV27,TRBJ1-3,.,CASRKTGWSSGNTIYF,TGTGCCAGCAGAAAGACAGGCTGGAGCTCTGGAAACACCATATATTTT
.,TRBV9,TRBJ1-2,TRBD1,CASSDPGQLKPNYGYTF,TGTGCCAGCAGCGACCCGGGACAGCTCAAACCTAACTATGGCTACACCTTC
.,TRBV4-1,TRBJ2-6,TRBD1,CASSQGTGAGANVLTF,TGCGCCAGCAGCCAAGGGACAGGGGCCGGGGCCAACGTCCTGACTTTC
.,TRBV27,TRBJ1-1,.,CASSLQGMNTEAFF,TGTGCCAGCAGTTTACAGGGGATGAACACTGAAGCTTTCTTT
.,TRBV13,TRBJ2-7,TRBD1,CASSGGQPTYEQYF,TGTGCCAGCAGCGGGGGACAGCCCACCTACGAGCAGTACTTC
.,TRBV12-3/TRBV12-4,TRBJ1-1,TRBD1,CASRWTGGTEAFF,TGTGCCAGCAGGTGGACAGGGGGGACTGAAGCTTTCTTT
once,TRBV6-5,TRBJ1-5,.,CASSYRRGGRGQPQHF,TGTGCCAGCAGCTACCGACGGGGAGGGAGGGGGCAGCCCCAGCATTTT